This entry lists 23 T cell receptor beta chains sequenced from one sample in a study of OX40 agonist ivuxolimab in advanced cancers. Profiled with immunoSEQ multiplex PCR; TCRdb holds only in-frame clones, not every one. The data hold about 13,000 clones, with 82% observed a single time. This sample comprised CD4+ or CD8+ T cells sorted from blood, obtained in a trial of the OX40 agonist ivuxolimab. The receptors here all came from an adult with an advanced solid tumor such as melanoma, head and neck, liver or kidney cancer.

This chain joins TRBV7-9 and TRBJ2-3; D is perhaps TRBD2 (6 bases). The CDR3 length is 16 residues. With 1 base removed from V and 8 bases from J, the gap between germline ends came to 19 bases. The germline CDR1 and CDR2 sequences are SEHNR and FQNEAQ (reference sequence). DNA of the CDR3: TGTGCCAGCAGCTTAGAGTCTGTCTTACTGGGGGGTACGCAGTATTTT. Translated: CASSLESVLLGGTQYF.

This clone has only a few counts. CDR3: CASRPNPDSVGEQYF. The CDR3, as DNA: TGTGCCAGTAGACCCAACCCGGACAGCGTTGGCGAGCAGTACTTC. The rearrangement joins TRBV19 to TRBJ2-7, with a weak D call TRBD1 (6 bases). The CDR3 spans 15 residues. Germline loops: CDR1 LNHDA, CDR2 SQIVND (reference sequence). Trimming pared 6 bases from V and 6 bases from J, leaving 21 bases between.

The rearrangement uses TRBV28 and TRBJ1-3; D possibly corresponds to TRBD1 (6 bases). Germline loops: CDR1 MDHEN, CDR2 SYDVKM. With 7 bases removed from V and 4 bases from J, the gap between germline ends came to 14 bases. The CDR3 runs 14 residues. This CDR3 is CASTLGGGGNTIYF. CDR3 nucleotide sequence: TGTGCCAGCACCTTAGGGGGGGGAGGAAACACCATATATTTT.

The rearrangement links TRBV9 to TRBJ1-1, with a weak D call TRBD1 (6 bases). Looked up from germline, CDR1 is SGDLS and CDR2 is YYNGEE. V was clipped by 3 bases and J by 2 bases, with 8 bases between them. The CDR3 is 13 residues long. CDR3 coding DNA: TGTGCCAGCAGCGCACAGGGAAACACTGAAGCTTTCTTT. Protein sequence: CASSAQGNTEAFF. Full variable domain (remainder filled in from reference TRBV9 and TRBJ1-1): DSGVTQTPKHLITATGQRVTLRCSPRSGDLSVYWYQQSLDQGLQFLIQYYNGEERAKGNILERFSAQQFPDLHSELNLSSLELGDSALYFCASSAQGNTEAFFGQGTRLTVV.

This sequence joins TRBV7-8 and TRBJ1-1; no reliable D call. CDR1 is SGHVS, CDR2 FQNEAQ, per germline. V gave up 2 bases and J gave up 4 bases, with 8 bases separating them. The length of the CDR3 is 13 residues. CDR3 bases: TGTGCCAGCAGCTTAATCGTCAGCACTGAAGCTTTCTTT. This codes for CASSLIVSTEAFF.

This chain connects TRBV18 to TRBJ2-7, with D perhaps matching TRBD2 (6 bases). CDR1 KGHSH and CDR2 LQKENI come from the germline V gene. There are 12 residues in the CDR3. V shed 6 bases and J shed 3 bases, with 9 bases lying between them. The CDR3 loop reads CASSISGYEQYF. Written as DNA, the CDR3 is TGTGCCAGCTCCATTAGCGGCTACGAGCAGTACTTC.

The chain has TRBV19 and TRBJ1-5, with D unclear. The CDR3 consists of 13 residues. CDR1 and CDR2 (germline): LNHDA, SQIVND (reference sequence). The ends were cut back, 4 bases at V and 4 bases at J, with 8 bases in the middle. The CDR3 DNA reads TGTGCCAGTAGTAGGGGTCTTAATCAGCCCCAGCATTTT. Translating it yields CASSRGLNQPQHF. The complete variable domain, with remaining parts taken from reference TRBV19 and TRBJ1-5, reads DGGITQSPKYLFRKEGQNVTLSCEQNLNHDAMYWYRQDPGQGLRLIYYSQIVNDFQKGDIAEGYSVSREKKESFPLTVTSAQKNPTAFYLCASSRGLNQPQHFGDGTRLSIL.

The J gene is TRBJ1-1, the V gene TRBV7-9; D is unclear. Looked up from germline, CDR1 is SEHNR and CDR2 is FQNEAQ (reference sequence). The V and J ends lost 3 bases and 4 bases respectively, with 3 bases between them. The CDR3 extends over 11 amino acids. CDR3 residues: CASSFGTEAFF. DNA for the CDR3: TGTGCCAGCAGCTTCGGCACTGAAGCTTTCTTT. Full variable domain (outside the CDR3, taken from reference TRBV7-9 and TRBJ1-1): DTGVSQNPRHKITKRGQNVTFRCDPISEHNRLYWYRQTLGQGPEFLTYFQNEAQLEKSRLLSDRFSAERPKGSFSTLEIQRTEQGDSAMYLCASSFGTEAFFGQGTRLTVV.

V and J are TRBV6-6 and TRBJ1-1; TRBD1 matches 9 bases. The V and J ends lost 9 bases and 5 bases, in that order; junction bases with no gene match: 4. The germline V gene has CDR1 MNHNY and CDR2 SVGAGI (reference sequence). CDR3 length equals 12 residues. The CDR3 coding sequence is TGTGCCAGTAAGGGACAGGGAACTGAAGCTTTCTTT. Its protein product is CASKGQGTEAFF.

The chain links TRBV27 to TRBJ2-7; D is perhaps TRBD2 (5 bases). The CDR3 runs to 13 residues. The ends were cut back, 4 bases at V and 0 bases at J, with 7 bases in the middle. The V gene's germline CDR1 is MNHEY and CDR2 SMNVEV (reference sequence). In DNA, the CDR3 is TGTGCCAGCAGTTCCGGGGTCTCCTACGAGCAGTACTTC. Its protein product is CASSSGVSYEQYF.

The chain uses TRBV5-1 and TRBJ2-7, with a tentative D call TRBD1 (6 bases). The CDR3 runs to 13 residues. The V end was cut by 3 bases, the J end by 2 bases, with 9 bases between. Germline CDR1 SGHRS, CDR2 YFSETQ. The CDR3 DNA reads as TGCGCCAGCAGCTGGGACAAGACCTACGAGCAGTACTTC. Amino acid sequence: CASSWDKTYEQYF.

The genes are TRBV5-8 and TRBJ2-3; no definite D call. The germline CDR1 and CDR2 sequences are SGHTS and YDEGEE. V lost 0 bases, J lost 0 bases, and 14 bases lay in between. The length of the CDR3 is 17 residues. CDR3 sequence: CASSLVPVAPSTDTQYF. As DNA, the CDR3 is TGTGCCAGCAGCTTGGTTCCAGTGGCTCCGAGCACAGATACGCAGTATTTT.

This chain joins TRBV6-5 and TRBJ1-3, with a possible D match to TRBD1 (6 bases). The germline CDR1 and CDR2 sequences are MNHEY and SVGAGI. Trimming took 5 bases from V and 4 from J, leaving 12 bases between them. CDR3 length: 14 amino acids. As DNA, the CDR3 is TGTGCCAGCAGTCCTACAGGGAACGGAAACACCATATATTTT. Translation gives CASSPTGNGNTIYF.

The chain uses TRBV7-6 and TRBJ2-7, with D possibly being TRBD1 (5 bases). V dropped 5 bases and J dropped 6 bases, with 17 bases sitting between them. The V gene's germline CDR1 is SGHVS and CDR2 FNYEAQ. The CDR3 has 14 amino acids. The CDR3 DNA is TGTGCCAGCAGCCCCCGACAGACTCGGGTCGAGCAGTACTTC. This sequence encodes CASSPRQTRVEQYF.

The V gene is TRBV4-2, the J gene TRBJ1-2, with D perhaps TRBD1 (5 bases). Germline-derived CDR1 and CDR2 are LGHNA and YNFKEQ. The CDR3 loop spans 15 amino acids. The germline V and J ends were trimmed by 1 base and 3 bases, with 12 bases remaining between them. The CDR3 is CASSQVAAGDYGYTF. Written as DNA, the CDR3 is TGTGCCAGCAGCCAAGTTGCCGCGGGGGACTATGGCTACACCTTC.

The rearrangement uses TRBV6-1 and TRBJ2-7; D possibly corresponds to TRBD2 (6 bases). Germline V CDR1 and CDR2: MNHNS, SASEGT. The CDR3 loop spans 12 amino acids. The V gene lost 6 bases and the J gene lost 5 bases, with 11 bases spanning the gap. For the CDR3, the DNA is TGTGCCAGCAGCGGGAGTAGGGACGAGCAGTACTTC. Its translation: CASSGSRDEQYF.

This clone was seen only a few times. V usage is TRBV25-1 and J usage is TRBJ2-7; TRBD1 matches at 11 bases. V shed 6 bases, J shed 7 bases, and the junction held 5 bases outside the gene matches. Germline V gives CDR1 MGHDK, CDR2 SYGVNS. The CDR3 sequence is 13 residues long. This chain's CDR3 is CASSRDRGGEQYF. In DNA form, the CDR3 reads TGTGCCAGCAGCCGGGACAGGGGGGGAGAGCAGTACTTC.

The CDR3 DNA reads as TGTGCCAGCAGCTTAATCCCCCGAGGCGACTATGGCTACACCTTC. This translates into CASSLIPRGDYGYTF. J is TRBJ1-2 and V is TRBV7-3; D unresolved. CDR1 is SGHTA, CDR2 FQGTGA, per germline. The CDR3 totals 15 residues. With 1 base removed from V and 3 bases from J, the gap between germline ends came to 12 bases.

This CDR3 reads CATSREAGGSETQYF. CDR3 nucleotide sequence: TGTGCCACCAGCAGAGAGGCGGGAGGGAGTGAGACCCAGTACTTC. The chain links TRBV15 to TRBJ2-5, with 9 bases identical to TRBD2. Germline assignment: CDR1 LNHNV and CDR2 YYDKDF (reference sequence). Trimming at V came to 0 bases and at J to 5 bases, leaving 4 bases not matched to a gene. This CDR3 is built from 15 residues.

The chain uses TRBV27 and TRBJ2-7; no clear D gene. This CDR3 spans 14 amino acids. V shed 0 bases and J shed 1 base, with 7 bases lying between them. CDR1 is MNHEY and CDR2 is SMNVEV in the germline V gene (reference sequence). The CDR3 coding sequence is TGTGCCAGCAGTTTATCCGCTGGGTCCTACGAGCAGTACTTC. Its protein product is CASSLSAGSYEQYF.

The chain joins TRBV19 to TRBJ2-7; D remains ambiguous. The V gene lost 3 bases and the J gene lost 0 bases, with 9 bases spanning the gap. The CDR3 spans 14 residues. In germline, CDR1 is LNHDA, CDR2 SQIVND (reference sequence). The CDR3 region has the DNA TGTGCCAGTAGTATTCTCCTGAGCTCCTACGAGCAGTACTTC. It encodes CASSILLSSYEQYF.

This chain joins TRBV4-3 and TRBJ1-3, with no clear D. Per the germline V gene, CDR1 is LGHNA and CDR2 is YSLEER. The CDR3 consists of 13 residues. V was pared by 5 bases and J by 4 bases, with 9 bases between. The CDR3 is CASSASYGNTIYF. DNA of the CDR3: TGCGCCAGCAGCGCTAGCTACGGAAACACCATATATTTT.

The chain couples TRBV28 to TRBJ2-5, with 16 bases lining up with TRBD2. Trimming at V came to 2 bases and at J to 1 base, leaving 4 bases not matched to a gene. This CDR3 has 18 amino acids. The V gene's germline CDR1 is MDHEN and CDR2 SYDVKM. CDR3: CASSLTGLAGGLQETQYF. CDR3 bases: TGTGCCAGCAGTTTAACGGGACTAGCGGGAGGGCTCCAAGAGACCCAGTACTTC.